This T cell receptor beta chain was identified in a study of blood T cell repertoires in COVID-19. In the study overall: Acute-phase and convalescent COVID-19 samples originated in the United States, Italy and Spain. In each case, the material was cDNA or gDNA derived from T cells, B-cell-depleted T cells, or PBMCs.

The CDR3 is made up of 15 amino acids. V lost 4 bases and J lost 4; bases outside the gene matches: 10. CDR1 is SGHRS, CDR2 YFSETQ, per germline. As handled by the study authors: By means of reference gene primer amplification, nucleated cell counts were estimated. TCRdb's copy holds only in-frame clones and misses some; the assay was immunoSEQ multiplex PCR. Clonal size and the V and J genes are those of that table, whereas D and trimming came from the DNA. The sample carries 90,000 to 100,000 clones, more than 60% recorded once. The sample holds a few counts of this clone. The sample was peripheral blood. The receptor comes from a man aged 65 to 79 with acute or convalescent COVID-19. The rearrangement joins TRBV5-1 to TRBJ2-5, with 7 bases matching TRBD1. CDR3 region: CASSNPRQGGETQYF. The CDR3 DNA is TGCGCCAGCAGCAACCCTCGACAGGGTGGAGAGACCCAGTACTTC.